The T cell receptor (beta chain) under discussion was sequenced for a study of CD8 T cells in Susac syndrome. With 2 bases removed from V and 4 bases from J, the gap between germline ends came to 14 bases. Germline V gives CDR1 GTSNPN, CDR2 SVGIG (reference sequence). The CDR3 totals 14 residues. cDNA came from about 0.51 to 1 ug RNA primed by random hexamers. One entry per CDR3 protein, called by TCRdb with MiXCR from the immunoSEQ multiplex PCR reads. The table has approximately 120,000 distinct CDR3 sequences, 90% to 95% seen once. Negative isolation yielded CD8+ and CD4+ T cells; FACS enriched TEMRA cells.

The TCR sequence derives from a human donor with multiple sclerosis. The sample taken for sequencing was CD8+ T cells from PBMCs. The J gene is TRBJ1-1, the V gene TRBV30; no clear D. CDR3 DNA sequence: TGTGCCTGGAGTCATGGTGTCGGCAGCACTGAAGCTTTCTTT. It specifies CAWSHGVGSTEAFF.